The sequence of this T cell receptor (beta chain) was determined in a study of post-analysis software for immune sequencing data. TCR beta libraries were prepared from cDNA with unique molecular identifiers. TCRdb redid the calling of the PCR reads with MiXCR, one entry per CDR3 protein. The data show more than 450,000 distinct CDR3 sequences, 44% seen once. Turning to this clonotype: Its antigen is not known.

The CDR3 contains 15 residues. Trimming stripped 4 bases from V and 8 bases from J, with 17 bases between. Study conclusions and caveats: In multiple sclerosis, normalized Chao1 diversity was significantly below that of controls. In patients, 4 to 6 TRBV segments were more frequent than in controls, with TRBV5-6, TRBV5-1 and TRBV20-1 among them.

Sequenced: blood. The TCR sequence derives from a girl aged 5 to 17 with multiple sclerosis. This rearrangement joins TRBV12-3 or TRBV12-4 to TRBJ1-4; D is perhaps TRBD1 (5 bases). The CDR3 nucleotides read TGTGCCAGCAGTTCTGGGACGGGGATTGGGGAAAAACTGTTTTTT. Translated: CASSSGTGIGEKLFF.